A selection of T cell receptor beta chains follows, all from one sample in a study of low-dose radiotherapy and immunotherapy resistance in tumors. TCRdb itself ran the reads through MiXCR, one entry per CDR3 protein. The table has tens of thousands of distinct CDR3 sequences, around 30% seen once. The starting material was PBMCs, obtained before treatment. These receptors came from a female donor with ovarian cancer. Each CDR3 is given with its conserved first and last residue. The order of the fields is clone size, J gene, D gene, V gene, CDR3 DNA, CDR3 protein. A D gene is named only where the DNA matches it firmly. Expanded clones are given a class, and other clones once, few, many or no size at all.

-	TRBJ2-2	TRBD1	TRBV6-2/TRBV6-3	TGTGCCAGCAGTTCCGGGACAGGGAACACCGGGGAGCTGTTTTTT	CASSSGTGNTGELFF
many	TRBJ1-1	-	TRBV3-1	TGTGCCAGCAGCCAAGCAGGGGAAGCAGATGAAGCTTTCTTT	CASSQAGEADEAFF
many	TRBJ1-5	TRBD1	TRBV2	TGTGCCAGCACCGACAGGGCTCTCAATCAGCCCCAGCATTTT	CASTDRALNQPQHF
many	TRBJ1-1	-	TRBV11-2	TGTGCCAGCAGCTTAATAGGCGCTGAAGCTTTCTTT	CASSLIGAEAFF
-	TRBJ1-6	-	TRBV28	TGTGCCAGCAGTTCAGGGCCAAAGAATTCACCCCTCCACTTT	CASSSGPKNSPLHF
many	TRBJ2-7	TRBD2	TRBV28	TGTGCCAGCAGATCGGGAGGTGAGCAGTACTTC	CASRSGGEQYF
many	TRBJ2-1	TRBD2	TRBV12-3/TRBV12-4	TGTGCCAGCAGTTTTAGCGGGAGGGCCGGCAATGAGCAGTTCTTC	CASSFSGRAGNEQFF
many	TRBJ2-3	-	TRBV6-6	TGTGCCAGCAGTTCCCTAAGCGGTAGCACAGATACGCAGTATTTT	CASSSLSGSTDTQYF
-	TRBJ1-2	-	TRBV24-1	TGTGCCACCAGTGATCCCCGTAGTGGGGTAGGAGGCTACACCTTC	CATSDPRSGVGGYTF
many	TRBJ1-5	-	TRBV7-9	TGTGCCAGCAGCCATCAGGGAAACAATCAGCCCCAGCATTTT	CASSHQGNNQPQHF
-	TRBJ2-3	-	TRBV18	TGTGCCAGCTCACCTGTTGTGGCAGGGGGCACAGATACGCAGTATTTT	CASSPVVAGGTDTQYF
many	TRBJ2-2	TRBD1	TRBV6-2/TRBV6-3	TGTGCCAGCAGGAGGACAGGAGGGAACACCGGGGAGCTGTTTTTT	CASRRTGGNTGELFF
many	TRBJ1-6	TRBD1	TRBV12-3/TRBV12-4	TGTGCCAGCAGCCCGACAGGGAGAAATTCACCCCTCCACTTT	CASSPTGRNSPLHF
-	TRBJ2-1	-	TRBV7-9	TGTGCCAGCAGCAACTACTACAATGAGCAGTTCTTC	CASSNYYNEQFF
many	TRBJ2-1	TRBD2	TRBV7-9	TGTGCCAGCAGCCCTCGGACTAGCGGGAGGAATGAGCAGTTCTTC	CASSPRTSGRNEQFF
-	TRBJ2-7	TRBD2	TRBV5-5	TGTGCCAGCAGCGCGGGCGCGCTAGCGGGGTCCTACGAGCAGTACTTC	CASSAGALAGSYEQYF
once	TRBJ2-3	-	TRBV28	TGTGCCAGCCCACCGGGGAGATGGAGCACAGATACGCAGTATTTT	CASPPGRWSTDTQYF
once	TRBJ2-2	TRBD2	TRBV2	TGTGCCAGCAGCCCGACTAGCGGGAGGAGAGCCGGGGAGCTGTTTTTT	CASSPTSGRRAGELFF
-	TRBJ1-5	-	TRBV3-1	TGTGCCAGCAGCCACTCAAGCGGCGGTTACAATCAGCCCCAGCATTTT	CASSHSSGGYNQPQHF
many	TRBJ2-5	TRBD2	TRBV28	TGTGCCAGCAGTTTAATAGGGAGGGAAGAGACCCAGTACTTC	CASSLIGREETQYF
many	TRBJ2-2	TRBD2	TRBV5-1	TGCGCCAGCACCCCCTCGGGGGGCACCGGGGAGCTGTTTTTT	CASTPSGGTGELFF
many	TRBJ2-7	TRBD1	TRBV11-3	TGTGCCAGCAGCTCATTCCGGGACAGAGAGTTTTACGAGCAGTACTTC	CASSSFRDREFYEQYF
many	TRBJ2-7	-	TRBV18	TGTGCCAGTTTTGGACCCTCCTACGAGCAGTACTTC	CASFGPSYEQYF
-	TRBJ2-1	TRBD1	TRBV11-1	TGTGCCAGCAGCTTCCGGGCCCCCACGGGACAGGGCTACAATGAGCAGTTCTTC	CASSFRAPTGQGYNEQFF
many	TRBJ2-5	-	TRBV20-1	TGCAGTGCTAAAACCGGGACAGGAGCACCTAGCGGAACCCTTAGGGACCAGTACTTC	CSAKTGTGAPSGTLRDQYF
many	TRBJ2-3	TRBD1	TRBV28	TGTGCCAGTGAATACAGGGGATCCGCAGATACGCAGTATTTT	CASEYRGSADTQYF
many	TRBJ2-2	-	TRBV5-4	TGTGCCAGCAGCTCCAGTAGGACCGGGGAGCTGTTTTTT	CASSSSRTGELFF
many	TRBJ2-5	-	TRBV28	TGTGCCAGCAGTTTAGGCAGGGAAGAGACCCAGTACTTC	CASSLGREETQYF
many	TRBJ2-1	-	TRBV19	TGTGCCAGTAGCGGCTCGGGACGGGTCTCCTACAATGAGCAGTTCTTC	CASSGSGRVSYNEQFF
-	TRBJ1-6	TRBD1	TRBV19	TGTGCCAGTAGTACCGGACAGGGGGGGCCACCCCTCCACTTT	CASSTGQGGPPLHF
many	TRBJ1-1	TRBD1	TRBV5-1	TGCGCCAGCAGCCCCGTGGACAGGACGGGGTCCACTGAAGCTTTCTTT	CASSPVDRTGSTEAFF
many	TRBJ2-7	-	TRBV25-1	TGTGCCAGCAGTGGCCTTCACGAGCAGTACTTC	CASSGLHEQYF
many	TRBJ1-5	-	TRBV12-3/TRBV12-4	TGTGCCAGCAGCCTGGGACACCCGCCTGGTCAGCCCCAGCATTTT	CASSLGHPPGQPQHF
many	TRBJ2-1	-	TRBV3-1	TGTGCCAGCAGCCAAGATTTGAGCTCCTACAATGAGCAGTTCTTC	CASSQDLSSYNEQFF
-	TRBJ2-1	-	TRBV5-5	TGTGCCAGCAGCTTAGTTCTGGGGCTGGCCTACAATGAGCAGTTCTTC	CASSLVLGLAYNEQFF
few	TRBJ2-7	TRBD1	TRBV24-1	TGTGCCACCAGTGGCGAGGGGGCGGTCCACGAGCAGTACTTC	CATSGEGAVHEQYF